The clone carrying this T cell receptor (beta chain) was observed a handful of times. This sample was included in a study of human T cells and chemical hapten exposure. In the study overall: The sensitizing agent was 2% DPC, placed on roughly 2 cm by roughly 2 cm of upper inner arm skin.

Using its own MiXCR run on the RACE reads, TCRdb lists one record per CDR3 protein. Of some 190,000 distinct CDR3 sequences in the sample, approximately 20% were seen once. The CDR3 consists of 14 residues. Germline assignment: CDR1 SGHRS and CDR2 YFSETQ. V was pared by 6 bases and J by 0 bases, with 12 bases between. Sample time point: patch test 1, 2 weeks after DPC sensitization. Treatment given: therapeutic diphenylcyclopropenone sensitization with weekly scalp DPC. Total RNA came from unfractionated whole blood. This TCR was sampled from a woman between 50 and 59 years old with alopecia areata. Some clones in this sample may be carry-over from other donors' samples. This specimen consisted of whole blood, obtained in connection with sensitization to the hapten diphenylcyclopropenone (DPC). This sequence joins TRBV5-1 and TRBJ1-1, with D perhaps matching TRBD1 (5 bases). CDR3 in amino acids: CASTPGTVNTEAFF. The CDR3 DNA reads TGCGCCAGCACCCCCGGGACGGTGAACACTGAAGCTTTCTTT.